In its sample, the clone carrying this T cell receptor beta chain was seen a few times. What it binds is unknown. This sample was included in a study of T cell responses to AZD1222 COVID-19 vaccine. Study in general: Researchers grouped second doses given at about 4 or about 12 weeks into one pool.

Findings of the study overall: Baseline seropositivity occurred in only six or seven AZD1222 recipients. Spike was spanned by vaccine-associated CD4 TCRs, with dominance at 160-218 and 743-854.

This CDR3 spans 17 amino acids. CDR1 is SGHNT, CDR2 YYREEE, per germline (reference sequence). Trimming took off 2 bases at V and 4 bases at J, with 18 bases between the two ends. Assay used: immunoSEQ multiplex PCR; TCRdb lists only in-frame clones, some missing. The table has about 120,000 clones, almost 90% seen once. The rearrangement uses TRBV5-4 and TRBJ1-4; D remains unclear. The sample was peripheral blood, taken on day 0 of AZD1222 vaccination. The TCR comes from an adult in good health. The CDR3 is CASSFRPIGQLNEKLFF. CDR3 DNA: TGTGCCAGCAGCTTCCGCCCTATCGGGCAGCTTAATGAAAAACTGTTTTTT.